Listed below are T cell receptor beta chains from one sample, sequenced in a study of shared clonotypes between healthy human individuals. TCRdb's copy holds only in-frame clones and misses some; the assay was immunoSEQ multiplex PCR. There are about 460,000 clones in the sample; more than 70% occur only once, and 12% lies in the top ten. Sample: PBMCs. These TCRs come from a woman between 40 and 50 years old in good health. Some clones in this sample may be carry-over from other donors' samples. CDR3s include the opening cysteine and the closing phenylalanine or tryptophan. D genes are given only for firm matches. The size entry is marked missing in some rows and otherwise reads once, few, many or a size class.

TGCGCCAGCAGCTGTGGCGAGCAGTACTTC	CASSCGEQYF	NA	10	NA	TRBV5-1	TRBJ2-7
TGTGCCAGCTCACCACCGTCTCTTCTGGGGGATGGCTACACCTTC	CASSPPSLLGDGYTF	NA	15	NA	TRBV18	TRBJ1-2
TGTGCCAGCAGCTTAATGCCTAGCGGGAGCTACGAGCAGTACTTC	CASSLMPSGSYEQYF	TRBD2	15	NA	TRBV7-2	TRBJ2-7
TGTGCCAGCAGCTTATTAGTGGGAGGTGCAGATACGCAGTATTTT	CASSLLVGGADTQYF	NA	15	NA	TRBV11-2	TRBJ2-3
TGTGCCAGCAGTGAAGCGGAGAGGATGAACACTGAAGCTTTCTTT	CASSEAERMNTEAFF	NA	15	NA	TRBV2	TRBJ1-1
TGTGCCAGCAGTTTAGTGGGAGGGACTCCCTACGAGCAGTACTTC	CASSLVGGTPYEQYF	TRBD2	15	NA	TRBV27	TRBJ2-7
TGTGCCAGCAGCTTGTTAAGTGAAAAACTGTTTTTT	CASSLLSEKLFF	NA	12	NA	TRBV5-5	TRBJ1-4
TGTGCCAGCAGTGAAAATAGGGGGCTCAATGAGCAGTTCTTC	CASSENRGLNEQFF	TRBD1	14	NA	TRBV2	TRBJ2-1
TGTGCCAGCAGTGAAATCAGAGGGACGGTTGAAAAACTGTTTTTT	CASSEIRGTVEKLFF	NA	15	few	TRBV6-1	TRBJ1-4
TGTGCCAGCAGTTCTCACAGGGATGCTGGCTACACCTTC	CASSSHRDAGYTF	NA	13	NA	TRBV25-1	TRBJ1-2
TGTGCCAGCAGCCGGTCCCCCAGGGGGCGCTTGACTAACTATGGCTACACCTTC	CASSRSPRGRLTNYGYTF	TRBD1	18	NA	TRBV7-8	TRBJ1-2
TGTGCCAGCAGCTTGGGGACCTGGAGCAATCAGCCCCAGCATTTT	CASSLGTWSNQPQHF	NA	15	few	TRBV7-9	TRBJ1-5
TGTGCCAGCAGTCCCGACCTTTATGGCTACACCTTC	CASSPDLYGYTF	NA	12	NA	TRBV6-5	TRBJ1-2
TGTGCCATCAGTGCCCGACTAGCGGGAGATGGTGATGAGCAGTTCTTC	CAISARLAGDGDEQFF	TRBD2	16	NA	TRBV10-3	TRBJ2-1
TGCGCCAGCAGTGGGGGGACAGGGACTTCCCAGCATTTT	CASSGGTGTSQHF	TRBD1	13	NA	TRBV10-2	TRBJ1-5
TGTGCCACCAGCAGAGATGCCCGCGGGGAGCAGTACTTC	CATSRDARGEQYF	NA	13	NA	TRBV15	TRBJ2-7
TGTGCCAGCAGTCAAAGCGGGAGGATGCCCTACGAGCAGTACTTC	CASSQSGRMPYEQYF	TRBD2	15	NA	TRBV2	TRBJ2-7
TGCGCCAGCAGCTACGGGACAGAGGGAAACACCATATATTTT	CASSYGTEGNTIYF	TRBD1	14	once	TRBV5-1	TRBJ1-3
TGTGCCAGCAGCTTAGTTGGGGACACTGAAGCTTTCTTT	CASSLVGDTEAFF	NA	13	NA	TRBV7-9	TRBJ1-1
TGTGCCAGCAGCGTATCACGGAACTCTGGGGCCAACGTCCTGACTTTC	CASSVSRNSGANVLTF	NA	16	NA	TRBV6-4	TRBJ2-6
TGCAGCACCAGGGAAGGGGGCCGGGAGACCCAGTACTTC	CSTREGGRETQYF	TRBD1	13	NA	TRBV29-1	TRBJ2-5
TGTGCCAGCAGCAGCCCGAATAACGAGCAGTACTTC	CASSSPNNEQYF	NA	12	many	TRBV5-4	TRBJ2-7
TGTGCCAGCAGCTTATCGCGAGAGACCCAGTACTTC	CASSLSRETQYF	NA	12	NA	TRBV7-9	TRBJ2-5
TGTGCCAGCAGTCCGGGACAGGGGTCGACTTCCTACGAGCAGTACTTC	CASSPGQGSTSYEQYF	TRBD1	16	NA	TRBV27	TRBJ2-7
TGTGCCAGCAGAAGGGGGAGGACTGAAGCTTTCTTT	CASRRGRTEAFF	NA	12	NA	TRBV28	TRBJ1-1
TGTGCCAGCTCACCACCCCAGGAGCTAAAAAAACTGTTTTTT	CASSPPQELKKLFF	NA	14	few	TRBV18	TRBJ1-4
TGTGCCAGCAGTGAATCGGGTCCCAACGAGGCCCAGCATTTT	CASSESGPNEAQHF	NA	14	NA	TRBV25-1	TRBJ1-5